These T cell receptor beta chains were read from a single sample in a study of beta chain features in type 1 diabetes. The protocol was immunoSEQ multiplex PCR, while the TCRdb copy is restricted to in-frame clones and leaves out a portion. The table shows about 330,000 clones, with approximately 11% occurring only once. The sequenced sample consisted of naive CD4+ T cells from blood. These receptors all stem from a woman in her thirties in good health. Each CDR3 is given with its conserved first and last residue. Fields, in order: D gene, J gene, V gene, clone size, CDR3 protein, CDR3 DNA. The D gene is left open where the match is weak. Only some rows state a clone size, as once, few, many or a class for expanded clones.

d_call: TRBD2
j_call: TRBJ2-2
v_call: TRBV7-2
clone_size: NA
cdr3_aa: CASSLAILAGAGELFF
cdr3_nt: TGTGCCAGCAGCTTAGCAATACTAGCGGGAGCAGGGGAGCTGTTTTTT

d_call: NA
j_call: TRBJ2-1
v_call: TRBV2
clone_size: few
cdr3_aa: CASSADRYNEQFF
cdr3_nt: TGTGCCAGCAGTGCGGACAGATACAATGAGCAGTTCTTC

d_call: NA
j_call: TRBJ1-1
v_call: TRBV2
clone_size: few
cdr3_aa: CASSEVLPGEVEAFF
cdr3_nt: TGTGCCAGCAGTGAGGTACTCCCGGGGGAGGTTGAAGCTTTCTTT

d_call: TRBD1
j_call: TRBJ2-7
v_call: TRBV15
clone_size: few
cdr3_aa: CATSRLRRTGVSYEQYF
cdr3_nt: TGTGCCACCAGCAGATTGCGTAGGACAGGGGTTTCCTACGAGCAGTACTTC

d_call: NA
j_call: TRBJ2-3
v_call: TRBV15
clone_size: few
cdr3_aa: CATSRDDRRQKNTQYF
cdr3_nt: TGTGCCACCAGCAGAGACGACAGGCGCCAGAAGAATACGCAGTATTTT

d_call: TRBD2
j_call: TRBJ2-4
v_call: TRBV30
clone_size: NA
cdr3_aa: CASRLAGGDIQYF
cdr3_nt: TGTGCCTCCCGACTAGCGGGAGGTGACATTCAGTACTTC

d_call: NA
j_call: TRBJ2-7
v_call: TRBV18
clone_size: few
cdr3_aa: CASSPPSGLGQYF
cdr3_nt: TGTGCCAGCTCACCACCCTCAGGGCTCGGGCAGTACTTC

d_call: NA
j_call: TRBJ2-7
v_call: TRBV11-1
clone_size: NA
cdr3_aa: CASSLAHSYEQYF
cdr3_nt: TGTGCCAGCAGCTTAGCGCACAGCTACGAGCAGTACTTC

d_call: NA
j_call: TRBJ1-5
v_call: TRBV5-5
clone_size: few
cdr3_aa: CASSEEAGQSYTGNQPQHF
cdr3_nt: TGTGCCAGCAGCGAGGAAGCGGGCCAATCTTATACTGGCAATCAGCCCCAGCATTTT

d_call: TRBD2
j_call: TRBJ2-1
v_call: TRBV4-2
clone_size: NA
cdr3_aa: CASSASGRAKNEQFF
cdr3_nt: TGTGCCAGCAGCGCAAGCGGGAGGGCCAAGAATGAGCAGTTCTTC

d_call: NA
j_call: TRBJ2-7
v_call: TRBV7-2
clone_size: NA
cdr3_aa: CASSLDPAVSSYEQYF
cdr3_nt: TGTGCCAGCAGCTTAGATCCCGCTGTGAGCTCCTACGAGCAGTACTTC

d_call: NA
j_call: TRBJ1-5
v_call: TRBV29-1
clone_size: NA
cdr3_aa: CSVGEGFYQPQHF
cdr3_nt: TGCAGCGTTGGCGAGGGTTTCTATCAGCCCCAGCATTTT

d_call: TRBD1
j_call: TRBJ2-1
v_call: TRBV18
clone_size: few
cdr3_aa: CASSPLTGGDEQFF
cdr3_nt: TGTGCCAGCTCTCCCCTGACAGGGGGGGATGAGCAGTTCTTC

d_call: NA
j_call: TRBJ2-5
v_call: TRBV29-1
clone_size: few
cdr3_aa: CSVDVRRQVGETQYF
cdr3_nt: TGCAGCGTTGATGTCCGACGACAGGTCGGGGAGACCCAGTACTTC

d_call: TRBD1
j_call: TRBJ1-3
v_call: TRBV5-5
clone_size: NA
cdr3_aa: CASSSNPGQLSGNTIYF
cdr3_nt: TGTGCCAGCAGCTCGAACCCGGGACAGCTCTCTGGAAACACCATATATTTT

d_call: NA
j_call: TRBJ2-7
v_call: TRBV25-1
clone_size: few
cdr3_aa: CASSDPFYEQYF
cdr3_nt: TGTGCCAGCAGTGACCCCTTCTACGAGCAGTACTTC

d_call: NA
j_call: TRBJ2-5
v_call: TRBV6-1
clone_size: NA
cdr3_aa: CASGSRLVETQYF
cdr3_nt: TGTGCCAGCGGTTCAAGACTAGTGGAGACCCAGTACTTC

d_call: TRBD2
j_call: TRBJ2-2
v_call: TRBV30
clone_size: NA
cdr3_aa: CAWSMYSGLNGELFF
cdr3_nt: TGTGCCTGGAGTATGTATAGCGGGCTTAACGGGGAGCTGTTTTTT

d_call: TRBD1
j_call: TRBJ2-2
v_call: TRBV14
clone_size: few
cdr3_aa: CASSQEIRTGRITGELFF
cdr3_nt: TGTGCCAGCAGCCAAGAGATCCGGACAGGGAGGATCACCGGGGAGCTGTTTTTT

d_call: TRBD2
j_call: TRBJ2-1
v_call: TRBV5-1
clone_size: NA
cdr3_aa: CASSLNPAGGNEQFF
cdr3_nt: TGCGCCAGCAGCTTGAATCCTGCGGGGGGCAATGAGCAGTTCTTC

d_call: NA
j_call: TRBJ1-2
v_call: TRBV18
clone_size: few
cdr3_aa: CASSIGRAEFGYTF
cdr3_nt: TGTGCCAGCTCAATTGGCAGGGCGGAATTCGGCTACACCTTC

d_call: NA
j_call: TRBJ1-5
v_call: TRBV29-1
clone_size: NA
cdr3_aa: CSVEDNPNQPQHF
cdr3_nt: TGCAGCGTTGAGGACAATCCCAATCAGCCCCAGCATTTT

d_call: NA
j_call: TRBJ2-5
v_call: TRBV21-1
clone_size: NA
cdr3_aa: CASSKLKPGQKKETQYF
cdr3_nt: TGTGCCAGCAGCAAACTTAAACCGGGACAGAAAAAAGAGACCCAGTACTTC

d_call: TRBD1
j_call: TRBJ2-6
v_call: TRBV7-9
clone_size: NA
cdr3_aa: CASSDGTGGIGANVLTF
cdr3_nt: TGTGCCAGCAGCGACGGGACAGGTGGGATAGGGGCCAACGTCCTGACTTTC

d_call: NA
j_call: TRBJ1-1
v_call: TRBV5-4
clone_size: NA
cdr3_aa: CATAGRNTEAFF
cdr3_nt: TGTGCCACTGCGGGACGGAACACTGAAGCTTTCTTT

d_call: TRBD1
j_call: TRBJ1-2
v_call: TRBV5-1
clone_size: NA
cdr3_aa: CASSLTTGDNGYTF
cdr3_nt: TGCGCCAGCAGCTTGACGACAGGGGATAATGGCTACACCTTC

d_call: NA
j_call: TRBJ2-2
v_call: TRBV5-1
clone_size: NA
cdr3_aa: CASSRLGADTGELFF
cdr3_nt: TGCGCCAGCAGCCGGCTTGGAGCGGACACCGGGGAGCTGTTTTTT

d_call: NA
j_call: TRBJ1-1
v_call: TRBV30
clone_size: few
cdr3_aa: CAWSPTGNTEAFF
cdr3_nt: TGTGCCTGGAGTCCCACAGGGAACACTGAAGCTTTCTTT

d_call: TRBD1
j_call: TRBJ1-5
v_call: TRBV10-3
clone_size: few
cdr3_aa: CAISESRTGSNQPQHF
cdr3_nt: TGTGCCATCAGTGAGTCCAGGACAGGGAGCAATCAGCCCCAGCATTTT

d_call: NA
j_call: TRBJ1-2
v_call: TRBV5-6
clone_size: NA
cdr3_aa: CASSLAGDIRF
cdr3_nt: TGTGCCAGCAGCTTGGCAGGGGACATCCGATTC

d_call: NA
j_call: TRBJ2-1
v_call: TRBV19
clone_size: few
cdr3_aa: CASSIVETEQFF
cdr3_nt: TGTGCCAGTAGTATAGTGGAGACTGAGCAGTTCTTC

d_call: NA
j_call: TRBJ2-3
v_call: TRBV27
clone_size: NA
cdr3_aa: CASSQGGDTQYF
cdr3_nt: TGTGCCAGCAGTCAGGGGGGAGATACGCAGTATTTT

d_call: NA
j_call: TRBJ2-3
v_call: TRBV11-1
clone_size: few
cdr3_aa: CASVPGGGFADTQYF
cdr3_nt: TGTGCCAGCGTCCCCGGAGGTGGGTTTGCAGATACGCAGTATTTT

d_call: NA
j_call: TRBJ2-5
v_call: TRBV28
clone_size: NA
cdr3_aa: CASRVGRVETQYF
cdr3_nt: TGTGCCAGCAGAGTTGGCAGGGTGGAGACCCAGTACTTC

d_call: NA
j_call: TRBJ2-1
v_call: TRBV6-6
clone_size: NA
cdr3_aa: CASSRVYNEQFF
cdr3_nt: TGTGCCAGCAGTCGAGTGTACAATGAGCAGTTCTTC

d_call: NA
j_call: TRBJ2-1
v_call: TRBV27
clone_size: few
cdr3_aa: CASSLFALTTPDEQFF
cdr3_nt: TGTGCCAGCAGTTTATTCGCCCTGACTACCCCTGATGAGCAGTTCTTC

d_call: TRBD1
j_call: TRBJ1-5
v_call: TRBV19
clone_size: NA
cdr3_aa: CASVQTGTQPQHF
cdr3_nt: TGTGCCAGCGTTCAGACAGGGACTCAGCCCCAGCATTTT

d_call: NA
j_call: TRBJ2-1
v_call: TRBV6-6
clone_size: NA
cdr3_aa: CASSPPAREQFF
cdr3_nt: TGTGCCAGCAGTCCCCCGGCGCGGGAGCAGTTCTTC

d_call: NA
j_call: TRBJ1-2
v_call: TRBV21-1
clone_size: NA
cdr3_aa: CASSKYSPGRGHGYTF
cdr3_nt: TGTGCCAGCAGCAAATATTCCCCCGGCAGGGGGCATGGCTACACCTTC

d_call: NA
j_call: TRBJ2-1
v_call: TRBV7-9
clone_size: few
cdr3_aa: CASSPSGLLYNEQFF
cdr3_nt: TGTGCCAGCAGCCCAAGCGGACTTCTCTACAATGAGCAGTTCTTC

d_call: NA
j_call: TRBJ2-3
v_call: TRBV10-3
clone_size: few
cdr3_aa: CAISSSTDTQYF
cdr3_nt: TGTGCCATCAGTTCCTCCACAGATACGCAGTATTTT

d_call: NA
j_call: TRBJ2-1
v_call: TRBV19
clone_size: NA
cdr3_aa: CASSIEGEGINEQFF
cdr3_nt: TGTGCCAGTAGTATCGAGGGAGAGGGTATCAATGAGCAGTTCTTC

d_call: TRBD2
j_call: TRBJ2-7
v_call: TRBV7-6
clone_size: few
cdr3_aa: CASSLSALAGGYEQYF
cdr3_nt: TGTGCCAGCAGCTTAAGTGCTCTAGCGGGGGGCTACGAGCAGTACTTC

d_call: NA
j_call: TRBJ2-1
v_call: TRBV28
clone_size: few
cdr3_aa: CASTTLGPHVVEFF
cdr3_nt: TGTGCCAGCACAACGCTAGGTCCTCACGTCGTGGAGTTCTTC

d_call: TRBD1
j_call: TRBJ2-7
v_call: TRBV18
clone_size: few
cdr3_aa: CASSRGTGSYEQYF
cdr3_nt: TGTGCCAGCTCTCGCGGGACAGGGTCCTACGAGCAGTACTTC

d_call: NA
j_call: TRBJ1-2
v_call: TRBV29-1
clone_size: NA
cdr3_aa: CSVEDRGPTGLRYGYTF
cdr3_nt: TGCAGCGTTGAAGATCGGGGACCCACAGGGCTCCGTTATGGCTACACCTTC

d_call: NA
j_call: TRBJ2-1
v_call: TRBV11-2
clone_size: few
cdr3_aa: CASSLEGLAREEQFF
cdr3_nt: TGTGCCAGCAGCTTAGAAGGGCTAGCGAGAGAAGAGCAGTTCTTC

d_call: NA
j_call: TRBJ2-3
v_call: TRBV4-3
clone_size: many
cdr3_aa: CASSQDRGDTQYF
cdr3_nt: TGCGCCAGCAGCCAAGATCGAGGGGATACGCAGTATTTT

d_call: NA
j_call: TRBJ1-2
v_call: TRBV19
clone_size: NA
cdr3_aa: CASSILVTDNGYTF
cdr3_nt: TGTGCCAGTAGTATTCTGGTGACAGATAATGGCTACACCTTC

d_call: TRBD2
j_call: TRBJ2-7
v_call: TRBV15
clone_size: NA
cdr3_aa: CATSRGLAGAYEQYF
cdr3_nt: TGTGCCACCAGCAGAGGCCTAGCGGGAGCCTACGAGCAGTACTTC

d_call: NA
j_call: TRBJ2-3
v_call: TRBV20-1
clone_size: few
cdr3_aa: CSAETASEQYF
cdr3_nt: TGCAGTGCCGAAACGGCCAGCGAACAGTATTTT

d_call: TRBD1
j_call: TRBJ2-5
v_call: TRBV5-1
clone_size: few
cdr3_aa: CASSLSRDRGQETQYF
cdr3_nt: TGCGCCAGCAGCTTGTCCCGGGACAGGGGTCAAGAGACCCAGTACTTC

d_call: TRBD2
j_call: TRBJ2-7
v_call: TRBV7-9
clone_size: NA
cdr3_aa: CASSFLAGSKGEQYF
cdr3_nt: TGTGCCAGCAGCTTTCTAGCGGGCTCTAAGGGCGAGCAGTACTTC

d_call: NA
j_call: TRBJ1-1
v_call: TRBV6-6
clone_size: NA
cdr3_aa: CASSLSNTEAFF
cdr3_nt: TGTGCCAGCAGTTTATCTAACACTGAAGCTTTCTTT

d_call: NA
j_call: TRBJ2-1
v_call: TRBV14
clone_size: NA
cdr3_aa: CASSQDGNPSSYNEQFF
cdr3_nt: TGTGCCAGCAGCCAAGACGGGAACCCTAGCTCCTACAATGAGCAGTTCTTC

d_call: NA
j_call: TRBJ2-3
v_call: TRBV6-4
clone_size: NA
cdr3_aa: CASSESGGYTDTQYF
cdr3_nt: TGTGCCAGCAGTGAGTCCGGGGGTTACACAGATACGCAGTATTTT

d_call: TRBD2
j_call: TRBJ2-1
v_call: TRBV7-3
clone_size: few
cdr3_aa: CASSTEGTSGRVLFF
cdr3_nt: TGTGCCAGCAGCACGGAGGGGACTAGCGGGAGGGTTTTGTTCTTC

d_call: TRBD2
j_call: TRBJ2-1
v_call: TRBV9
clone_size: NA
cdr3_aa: CASSVVSGSSYNEQFF
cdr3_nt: TGTGCCAGCAGCGTAGTTAGCGGGAGCTCCTACAATGAGCAGTTCTTC

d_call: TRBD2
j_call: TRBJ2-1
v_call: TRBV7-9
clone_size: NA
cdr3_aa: CASSLVVAGVYNEQFF
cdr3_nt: TGTGCCAGCAGCTTAGTGGTAGCGGGAGTCTACAATGAGCAGTTCTTC

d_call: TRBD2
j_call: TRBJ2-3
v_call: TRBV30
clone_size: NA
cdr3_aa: CAWKWGSGRSDTQYF
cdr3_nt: TGTGCCTGGAAATGGGGTAGCGGGAGGTCGGATACGCAGTATTTT